The 16 T cell receptor beta chains reported below all come from one sample, sequenced in a study of OX40 agonist ivuxolimab in advanced cancers. Assay: immunoSEQ multiplex PCR; the TCRdb copy retains only in-frame clones and omits some. The sample includes tens of thousands of clones, around nine tenths of them seen just once. This material consisted of CD4+ or CD8+ T cells sorted from blood, taken in a trial of the OX40 agonist ivuxolimab. The receptors here all came from an adult with an advanced solid tumor such as melanoma, head and neck, liver or kidney cancer.

The chain is built from TRBV11-2 and TRBJ1-4; possibly TRBD1 for D (6 bases). CDR1 SGHAT and CDR2 FQNNGV come from the germline V gene. The CDR3 is made up of 15 amino acids. With 6 bases removed from V and 7 bases from J, the gap between germline ends came to 18 bases. In DNA form, the CDR3 reads TGTGCCAGCAGTCCCGGGGGGGGGCTCGCTGAAAAACTGTTTTTT. It yields the protein CASSPGGGLAEKLFF.

This chain joins TRBV9 and TRBJ2-1; 9 bases line up with TRBD2. The CDR3 covers 15 residues. Germline V gene data show CDR1 as SGDLS and CDR2 as YYNGEE. V shed 0 bases, J shed 8 bases, and the junction held 6 bases outside the gene matches. CDR3 sequence: CASSVGSGSLDEQFF. Here the CDR3 DNA reads TGTGCCAGCAGCGTAGGTAGCGGGAGTTTGGATGAGCAGTTCTTC.

The V call is TRBV19, the J call TRBJ2-3; D may be TRBD2 (6 bases). This CDR3 contains 15 residues. CDR1 is LNHDA and CDR2 is SQIVND in the germline V gene (reference sequence). V was clipped by 3 bases and J by 0 bases, with 10 bases between them. The CDR3 protein is CASSITGVSTDTQYF. CDR3 bases: TGTGCCAGTAGTATTACGGGGGTTAGCACAGATACGCAGTATTTT.

This clone was seen a handful of times. V and J are TRBV6-5 and TRBJ2-2; 8 bases line up with TRBD1. V was clipped by 6 bases and J by 2 bases; unmatched bases: 5. The V gene's germline CDR1 is MNHEY and CDR2 SVGAGI. The CDR3 is made up of 15 amino acids. In DNA form, the CDR3 reads TGTGCCAGCAGGTCGGGACAGGTCAACACCGGGGAGCTGTTTTTT. Residues: CASRSGQVNTGELFF.

CDR3 amino acids: CSVVGVQETQYF. CDR3 nucleotides: TGCAGCGTTGTGGGAGTCCAAGAGACCCAGTACTTC. V usage is TRBV29-1 and J usage is TRBJ2-5; possible D gene TRBD2, 5 bases. Germline lookup yields CDR1 SQVTM and CDR2 ANQGSEA. The CDR3 consists of 12 residues. The V gene lost 4 bases and the J gene lost 1 base, with 7 bases spanning the gap.

The chain has TRBV9 and TRBJ1-1, with D hard to call. V was trimmed by 4 bases and J by 0 bases, leaving 10 bases between them. The CDR3 has 14 residues. Germline assignment: CDR1 SGDLS and CDR2 YYNGEE. The CDR3, as DNA: TGTGCCAGCAGCTACACGTTTATGAACACTGAAGCTTTCTTT. Its translation: CASSYTFMNTEAFF.

In DNA form, the CDR3 reads TGTGCCAGCAGTACCATCCTACTAGCGGGAGGAACCTACAATGAGCAGTTCTTC. Translating it yields CASSTILLAGGTYNEQFF. The chain uses TRBV28 and TRBJ2-1; 12 positions agree with TRBD2. Germline assignment: CDR1 MDHEN and CDR2 SYDVKM. The CDR3 is 18 amino acids. The V segment lost 5 bases and the J segment 2 bases; nucleotides outside the gene matches: 10.

About this clone itself: This CDR3 fails to terminate in the conserved phenylalanine or tryptophan, so it likely reflects a read error. It is unclear where the CDR3 begins or ends on the DNA, so no DNA is shown, and the CDR3 is as TCRdb lists it. The genes are TRBV21-1 and TRBJ1-3; the DNA was not used to check the table's D call, TRBD1. TRBV21-1 is an annotated pseudogene. The CDR3 has 11 amino acids, counting both end residues. The CDR3 reads CASSKAGQANL.

The chain couples TRBV4-1 to TRBJ1-5; tentatively, D is TRBD1 (5 bases). The length of the CDR3 is 13 residues. Germline-derived CDR1 and CDR2 are MGHRA and YSYEKL. V was pared by 3 bases and J by 7 bases, with 10 bases between. The chain's CDR3 is CASSQGVRQPQHF. CDR3 in DNA: TGCGCCAGCAGCCAGGGGGTGCGGCAGCCCCAGCATTTT.

The rearrangement joins TRBV7-6 to TRBJ1-4; D remains unclear. The CDR3 covers 15 residues. Trimming removed 1 base at V and 1 base at J, with 7 bases between. Germline loops: CDR1 SGHVS, CDR2 FNYEAQ. The CDR3 spells CASSLGRLTNEKLFF. CDR3 in DNA: TGTGCCAGCAGCTTAGGCAGGTTAACTAATGAAAAACTGTTTTTT.

The chain is built from TRBV9 and TRBJ2-5, with D hard to call. The CDR3 sequence is 14 residues long. From germline, CDR1 is SGDLS and CDR2 YYNGEE. Trimming stripped 2 bases from V and 5 bases from J, with 13 bases between. The CDR3 DNA reads as TGTGCCAGCAGCGTGACGACGGTGGGGGAGACCCAGTACTTC. It is translated as CASSVTTVGETQYF.

The V and J genes are TRBV5-4 and TRBJ2-2, with 8 bases matching TRBD1. The CDR3 is 14 residues long. In germline, CDR1 is SGHNT, CDR2 YYREEE (reference sequence). The J segment lost 6 bases and the V segment lost 2 bases, leaving 3 bases of the junction unmatched. The CDR3 spells CASSLRTGPGELFF. CDR3 DNA: TGTGCCAGCAGCTTACGGACAGGGCCCGGGGAGCTGTTTTTT.

The genes are TRBV4-1 and TRBJ2-5; TRBD2 matches 9 bases. This CDR3 spans 15 amino acids. J lost 5 bases, V lost 5 bases, and 9 bases had no gene match. Per the germline V gene, CDR1 is MGHRA and CDR2 is YSYEKL. In DNA form, the CDR3 reads TGCGCCAGCAGCTCCAATAGCGGGAGTCGGGAGACCCAGTACTTC. Translated, it gives CASSSNSGSRETQYF.

This rearrangement joins TRBV14 to TRBJ2-2; 14 bases are a match to TRBD2. The CDR3 extends over 16 amino acids. Unmatched junction bases numbered 1, after V lost 1 base and J lost 6 bases. Germline V lookup: CDR1 SGHDN, CDR2 FVKESK. The DNA for the CDR3 is TGTGCCAGCAGCCAAGGACTAGCGGGAGGGTCCGGGGAGCTGTTTTTT. Translation gives CASSQGLAGGSGELFF. Filled out from reference TRBV14 and TRBJ2-2, the complete variable domain reads EAGVTQFPSHSVIEKGQTVTLRCDPISGHDNLYWYRRVMGKEIKFLLHFVKESKQDESGMPNNRFLAERTGGTYSTLKVQPAELEDSGVYFCASSQGLAGGSGELFFGEGSRLTVL.

The chain recombines TRBV28 with TRBJ2-5; D is unresolved. V was pared by 3 bases and J by 3 bases, with 2 bases between. The CDR3 runs 11 residues. In germline, CDR1 is MDHEN, CDR2 SYDVKM. CDR3 protein: CASSFEETQYF. The CDR3 nucleotides read TGTGCCAGCAGTTTCGAAGAGACCCAGTACTTC.

The chain recombines TRBV19 with TRBJ2-1, with 8 bases that match TRBD2. J gave up 7 bases and V 6 bases, and 20 bases lay outside the gene matches. The length of the CDR3 is 18 residues. Germline CDR1 LNHDA, CDR2 SQIVND (reference sequence). The CDR3 nucleotides are TGTGCCAGTAGCCACAGGGAGCGCAGCGGGAGATCGATGAATGAGCAGTTCTTC. This sequence encodes CASSHRERSGRSMNEQFF. The variable domain in full, completed from reference TRBV19 and TRBJ2-1, reads DGGITQSPKYLFRKEGQNVTLSCEQNLNHDAMYWYRQDPGQGLRLIYYSQIVNDFQKGDIAEGYSVSREKKESFPLTVTSAQKNPTAFYLCASSHRERSGRSMNEQFFGPGTRLTVL.